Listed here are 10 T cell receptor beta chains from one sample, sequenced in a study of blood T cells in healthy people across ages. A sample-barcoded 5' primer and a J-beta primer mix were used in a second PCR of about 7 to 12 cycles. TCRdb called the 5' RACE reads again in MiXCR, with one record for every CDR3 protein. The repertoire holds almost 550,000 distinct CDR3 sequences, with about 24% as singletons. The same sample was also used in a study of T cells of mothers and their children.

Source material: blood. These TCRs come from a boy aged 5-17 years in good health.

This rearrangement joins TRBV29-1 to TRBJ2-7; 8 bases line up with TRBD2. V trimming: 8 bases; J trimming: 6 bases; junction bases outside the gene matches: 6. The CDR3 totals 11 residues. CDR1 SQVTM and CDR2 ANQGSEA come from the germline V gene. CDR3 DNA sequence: TGCAGCACCGGGACTAGAGTCGAGCAGTACTTC. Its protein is CSTGTRVEQYF.

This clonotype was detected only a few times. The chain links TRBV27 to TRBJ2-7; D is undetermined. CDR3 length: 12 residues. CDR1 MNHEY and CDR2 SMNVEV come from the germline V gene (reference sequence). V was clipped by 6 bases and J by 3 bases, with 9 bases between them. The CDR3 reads CASSNARYEQYF. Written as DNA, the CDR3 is TGTGCCAGCAGCAACGCCCGCTACGAGCAGTACTTC.

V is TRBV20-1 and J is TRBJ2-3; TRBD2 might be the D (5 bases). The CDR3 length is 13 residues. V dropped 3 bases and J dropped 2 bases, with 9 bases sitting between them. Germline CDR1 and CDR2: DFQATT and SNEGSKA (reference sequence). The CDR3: CSASFGNTDTQYF. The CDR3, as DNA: TGCAGTGCTAGTTTCGGGAACACAGATACGCAGTATTTT.

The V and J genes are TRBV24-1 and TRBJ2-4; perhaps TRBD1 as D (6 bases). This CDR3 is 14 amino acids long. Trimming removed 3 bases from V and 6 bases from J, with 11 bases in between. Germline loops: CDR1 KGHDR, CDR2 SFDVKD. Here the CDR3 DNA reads TGTGCCACCAGTGATCCAAGGACAGCAAACATTCAGTACTTC. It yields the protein CATSDPRTANIQYF.

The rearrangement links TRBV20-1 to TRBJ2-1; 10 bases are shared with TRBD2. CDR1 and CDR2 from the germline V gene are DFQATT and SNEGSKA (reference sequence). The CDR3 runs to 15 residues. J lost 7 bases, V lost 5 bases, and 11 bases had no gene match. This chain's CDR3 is CSAEIMGLARNEQFF. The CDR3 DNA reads TGCAGTGCTGAAATAATGGGACTAGCGCGTAATGAGCAGTTCTTC.

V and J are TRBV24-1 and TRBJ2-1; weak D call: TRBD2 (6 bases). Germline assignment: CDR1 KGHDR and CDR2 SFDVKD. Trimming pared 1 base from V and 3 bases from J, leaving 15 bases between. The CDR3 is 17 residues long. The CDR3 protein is CATSDLSSEGDYNEQFF. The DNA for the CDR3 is TGTGCCACCAGTGATTTATCTAGCGAGGGAGACTACAATGAGCAGTTCTTC.

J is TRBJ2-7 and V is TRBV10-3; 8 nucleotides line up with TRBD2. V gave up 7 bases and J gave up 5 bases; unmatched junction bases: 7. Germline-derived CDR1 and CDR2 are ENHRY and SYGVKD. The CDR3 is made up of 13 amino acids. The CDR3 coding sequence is TGTGCCATCACCCCGGGTAGCGGGGACGAGCAGTACTTC. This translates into CAITPGSGDEQYF.

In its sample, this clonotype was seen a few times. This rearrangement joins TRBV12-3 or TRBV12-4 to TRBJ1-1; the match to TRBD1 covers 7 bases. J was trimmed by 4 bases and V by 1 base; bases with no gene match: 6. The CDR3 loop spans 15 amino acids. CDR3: CASSLGLTGSTEAFF. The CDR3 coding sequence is TGTGCCAGCAGTTTAGGGTTGACAGGGAGCACTGAAGCTTTCTTT.

The CDR3 nucleotides read TGTGCCAGCAGCTTGCACCCGACAGGGACTTCCTACGAGCAGTACTTC. Amino acids: CASSLHPTGTSYEQYF. The chain links TRBV28 to TRBJ2-7; maybe TRBD1 (7 bases). The ends were cut back, 6 bases at V and 1 base at J, with 19 bases in the middle. The CDR3 sequence is 16 residues long. The germline CDR1 and CDR2 sequences are MDHEN and SYDVKM.

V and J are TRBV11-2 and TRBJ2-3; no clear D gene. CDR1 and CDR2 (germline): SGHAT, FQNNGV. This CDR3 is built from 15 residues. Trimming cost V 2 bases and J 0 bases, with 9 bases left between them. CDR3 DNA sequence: TGTGCCAGCAGCTTAAGCGTCTCTAGCACAGATACGCAGTATTTT. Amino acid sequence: CASSLSVSSTDTQYF.